This entry concerns a single T cell receptor beta chain. This clone was counted a few times. Its antigen remains unidentified. Base-call qualities are not available, and no considerably larger clone is one nucleotide away. This sample is drawn from a study of cytomegalovirus exposure and HLA in healthy donors (dated by TCRdb to the late 2010s). Regarding the complete study: According to a later analysis, the roughly 120 validation repertoires were produced on the same platform as the roughly 720 repertoires of the first cohort. The study aimed to test whether signatures of past pathogen exposure could be identified by cataloging public T cell receptors. Besides the first cohort of 550 to 750 subjects, a separate validation cohort made up of roughly 120 different subjects was used. To predict cytomegalovirus infection status, the study combined high-throughput TCR immunosequencing, statistical association of individual TCRs with disease status, and machine learning. Points the paper makes about the study in general: Cytomegalovirus status was reported to be diagnosed by the classifier with high specificity and sensitivity in both the original and validation cohorts. The authors suggested that the approach could potentially be generalized to other disease states and immunological phenotypes. Across donors, most TCR sequences were observed very rarely, whereas some public TCRs were present in many individuals. A total of roughly 160 TCR beta chains were listed by the study as associated with cytomegalovirus. A few of the identified cytomegalovirus-associated TCR beta chains were confirmed in vitro to be specific for cytomegalovirus antigens. In a later analysis, TCRs clustered in the first cohort were found to also tend to co-occur in the 120 or so validation repertoires, with approximately 95% of cluster scores above 0. A later analysis had no HLA typing for the validation cohort, so co-occurrence there was scored across all 110 or so repertoires.

Separate from the approximately 700-subject first cohort, the validation cohort of 90 to 150 subjects was the group to which the donors belonged. The library was produced with the immunoSEQ multiplex PCR assay. The study's processing was this. To diagnose cytomegalovirus status from the catalog of TCR beta chain sequences, a statistical classification framework was built. As stored in TCRdb, this immuneACCESS dataset retains in-frame rearrangements with V and J assigned. A fraction of the clones does not appear; measured against another copy, unresolved V genes explain less than half of the discrepancy, and the remainder lacks a known reason. Clone size and V and J calls were adopted from that table, with D and trimming inferred from the DNA. The sample contains 250,000 to 400,000 clones, 70% to 90% of them found a single time. The top ten clonotypes cover 0.9% to 1% of the sample. V gives up 5 bases and J gives up 4 bases, and the segment between their germline ends measures 3 bases. CDR1 SEHNR and CDR2 FQNEAQ were looked up in the germline V gene (reference sequence). From its cysteine to its phenylalanine, the CDR3 spans 11 amino acids. The kept DNA is CDR3 alone, 33 bases in frame from the first base.

Sample: PBMCs. The chain couples TRBV7-9 to TRBJ2-1; the D gene cannot be resolved reliably. The TCR comes from a man in his thirties or forties in good health and CMV-seronegative. The CDR3 protein is CASSPYNEQFF. Here is the DNA: TGTGCCAGCAGCCCGTACAATGAGCAGTTCTTC.